The source of this T cell receptor (beta chain) is a study of blood T cells in healthy people across ages (dated by TCRdb to the mid-2010s). Some background on the complete study: Template switching captured roughly one uniquely barcoded TCR beta cDNA molecule per two T cells in model experiments. Using the same blood draw, the study looked at two additional independent replicas of 1 million unique cDNA reads for two donors, one aged 18 to 30 and the other aged 80 or older. Donors were grouped into four age groups: young (average approximately 15 years), middle-aged (39), aged (around 60) and long-lived (about 82). Age-related changes in TCR beta repertoire diversity were measured in the study by deep sequencing normalized with unique cDNA molecular identifiers. The investigation overall reported the following: Total diversity estimates from one million sequenced T cells were considered lower bounds and underestimates. Compared with the aged group, more naive CD4+ T cells, fewer expanded clones and increased TCR diversity were shown by the long-lived group, suggesting age selection. As age increased, observed TCR beta diversity per million T cells dropped in a roughly linear way, and a significant reduction was already evident by age 40. Since profiling was done on bulk unsorted PBMCs, naive and antigen-experienced compartments could not be conclusively compared. A strong correlation was found between observed TCR beta diversity and the percentage of naive T cells measured by flow cytometry. Because the CMV infection status of the donors was unknown, age-related changes in expanded clonotypes may potentially have been confounded.

Cut back by 2 bases and 4 bases, the V and J ends lie 12 bases apart. The germline V gene encodes CDR1 SGHRS and CDR2 YFSETQ. The CDR3, cysteine through phenylalanine, is 14 amino acids long. CDR3 DNA is the only sequence kept; it has 42 bases, read in frame from the first base. Library preparation was by 5' RACE. The sequencer was an Illumina HiSeq 2500. A second PCR of about 6 to 11 cycles was performed with a sample-barcoded 5' primer and a J-beta primer mix. A template-switch 5' adaptor carrying 12 random nucleotides introduced a unique molecular identifier onto each TCR beta cDNA molecule. At least 2.5 million CDR3-containing paired-end reads were obtained from each sample. First-strand cDNA synthesis was performed from all RNA using the Mint cDNA synthesis kit, with priming by a TRBC-specific oligonucleotide. All cDNA was treated with uracil-DNA glycosylase and then went through a first 18-cycle PCR with the universal primers M1SS and BC2_uni_R. On the authors' methods: For normalization, 1 million high-quality reads, each with a distinct molecular identifier, were randomly selected from each sample. Instead of being binned into consensus sequences, reads that shared molecular identifiers were thrown out. CDR3 identification, clonotype clustering and error correction used MiTCR with a Q25 quality threshold and the strictest error-elimination algorithm. Lower-bound total TCR beta diversity was estimated with a nonparametric unseen species model using Euler transformation. TCRdb itself trimmed the public reads at Q25 with fastp, ran MiXCR and retained productive beta chains. Every distinct CDR3 protein forms one entry, paired with its most common genes and DNA. TCRdb, not the authors, supplied the V and J calls. The sample table shows over 450,000 distinct CDR3 sequences, and nearly 25% are seen once. 8.5% to 9.5% of the sample is in the top ten clones.

A remark on this clonotype: It lacks a known antigen. No much larger clonotype is one base removed from it; base qualities were not supplied.

The approximately 41 donors, aged about 6 to 95 years, were systemically healthy Caucasian individuals from Russia. Each donor gave around 9.8 milliliters of peripheral blood, collected into EDTA-treated Vacutainer tubes. Ficoll-Paque density-gradient centrifugation was used to isolate PBMCs, with at least 7 million per sample. Trizol reagent was used to extract total RNA from the PBMCs, yielding at least 5.5 micrograms per sample. For every donor, flow cytometry on a PBMC aliquot measured the percentage of naive CD45RAhigh/CD27high T cells. This sample was shared with a second study, whose subject was T cells of mothers and their children. As described in the second report: Nine systemically healthy Caucasian individuals, comprising three mothers and their six children, were included as donors. cDNA synthesis consumed the entire amount of extracted RNA, loaded at around 1.5 ug RNA in each 15 ul reaction. Sample barcodes and 2-4 random nucleotides were added via the M1S primer in the second PCR. More than 8 million TCR beta CDR3 reads were obtained from each mother, and about 3 million reads were obtained from each child. Thymic selection similarly shapes TCR recombination output in related and unrelated pairs, with minor effect from inherited differences. Normalized repertoire overlap was always slightly but never significantly higher in related than unrelated mother-child pairs. No persistent microchimeric T cell clones were found, with a detection sensitivity of 80 to 100 clones per million clonotypes. To look for features that set related mother-child pairs apart from unrelated individuals, the researchers ran deep NGS to compare the TCR beta repertoires of mothers and children. On average, the children were about 10 +/- 4 years old, while the mothers were 40 +/- 4 years old. After adapter ligation with NEBNext reagents, the libraries were sequenced on Illumina HiSeq 2000 with 100+100 nt paired-end reads. To prevent cross-contamination, the mother and child libraries were prepared one month apart and sequenced in separate runs. For each donor, somewhere between roughly 450,000 and 2,000,000 distinct TCR beta clonotypes were identified. Naive TCR beta clonotypes were estimated from low-frequency clonotypes matched to each donor's FACS-determined naive share, without sorting.

The sample consisted of blood. Rearrangement joined TRBV5-1 to TRBJ1-1; TRBD1 could be the D gene, as 5 bases match. The sequence derives from a boy aged 5 to 17 in good health. The CDR3 region reads CASSLQVSGTEAFF. The DNA sequence reads TGCGCCAGCAGCTTACAGGTTTCGGGCACTGAAGCTTTCTTT.